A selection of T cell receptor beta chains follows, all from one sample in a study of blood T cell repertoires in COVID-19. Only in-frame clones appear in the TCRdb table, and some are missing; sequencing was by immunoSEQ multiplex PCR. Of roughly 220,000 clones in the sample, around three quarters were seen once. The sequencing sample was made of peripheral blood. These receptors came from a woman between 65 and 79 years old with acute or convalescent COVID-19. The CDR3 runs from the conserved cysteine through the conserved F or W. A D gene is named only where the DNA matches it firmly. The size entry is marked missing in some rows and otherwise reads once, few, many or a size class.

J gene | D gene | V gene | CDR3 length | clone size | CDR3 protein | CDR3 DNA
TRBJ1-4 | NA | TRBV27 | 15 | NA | CASSLSRTDNEKLFF | TGTGCCAGCAGTTTATCGCGAACAGATAATGAAAAACTGTTTTTT
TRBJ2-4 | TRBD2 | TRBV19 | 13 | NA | CASSKAGAGIQYF | TGTGCCAGTTCTAAAGCGGGGGCCGGCATTCAGTACTTC
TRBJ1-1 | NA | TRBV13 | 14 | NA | CASSGGSGSTEAFF | TGTGCCAGCAGCGGGGGGAGTGGGTCCACTGAAGCTTTCTTT
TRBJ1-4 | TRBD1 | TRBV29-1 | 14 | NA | CSVDGQGTNEKLFF | TGCAGCGTTGACGGACAGGGTACTAATGAAAAACTGTTTTTT
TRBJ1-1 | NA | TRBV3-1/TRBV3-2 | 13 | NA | CASSQEGGTEAFF | TGTGCCAGCAGCCAAGAAGGGGGCACTGAAGCTTTCTTT
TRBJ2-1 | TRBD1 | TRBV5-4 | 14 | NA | CASSATGTDNEQFF | TGTGCCAGCAGCGCGACAGGGACGGACAATGAGCAGTTCTTC
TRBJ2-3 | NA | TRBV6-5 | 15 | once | CASSRGDRSTDTQYF | TGTGCCAGCAGCCGCGGGGACCGTAGCACAGATACGCAGTATTTT
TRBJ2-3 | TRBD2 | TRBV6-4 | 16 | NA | CASSDKGLAGLDTQYF | TGTGCCAGCAGTGACAAGGGACTAGCGGGTCTAGATACGCAGTATTTT
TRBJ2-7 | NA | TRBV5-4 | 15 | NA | CASSLGGGQIYEQYF | TGTGCCAGCAGCTTGGGTGGTGGACAGATTTACGAGCAGTACTTC
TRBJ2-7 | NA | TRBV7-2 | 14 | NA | CASSLTAFSYEQYF | TGTGCCAGCAGCTTGACAGCGTTCTCCTACGAGCAGTACTTC
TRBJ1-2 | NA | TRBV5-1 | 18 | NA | CASSLESGKRLFNYGYTF | TGCGCCAGCAGCTTGGAATCCGGGAAGCGACTATTTAACTATGGCTACACCTTC
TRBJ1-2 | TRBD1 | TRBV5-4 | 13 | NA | CATTTDRGYGYTF | TGTGCCACCACGACGGACAGGGGATATGGCTACACCTTC
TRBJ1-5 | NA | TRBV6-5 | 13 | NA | CASMERGNQPQHF | TGTGCCAGCATGGAGAGGGGCAATCAGCCCCAGCATTTT